The TCR beta chain described here comes from a study of cytomegalovirus exposure and HLA in healthy donors. The CDR3 totals 21 residues. Germline V gene sequence: CDR1 SGHTA, CDR2 FQGTGA. Trimming removed 2 bases at V and 6 bases at J, with 32 bases between. The PCR ran on 60 Vbeta and 13 Jbeta primers. Data came from immunoSEQ multiplex PCR; TCRdb stores just in-frame clones and leaves some out. The sample has 140,000 to 150,000 clones; approximately 70% are singletons. The TCR was taken from a woman aged 18-30 years in good health and CMV-seronegative. Sequenced sample: PBMCs. The chain recombines TRBV7-3 with TRBJ2-1, with D perhaps TRBD2 (5 bases). Here the CDR3 reads CASSLVPYPRRSLDRGNEQFF. CDR3 DNA: TGTGCCAGCAGCTTAGTCCCCTATCCCCGTCGGTCACTAGATAGAGGCAATGAGCAGTTCTTC.